The 32 T cell receptor beta chains below all came from one sample that was sequenced in a study of blood T cell repertoires in COVID-19. Sequencing was performed with immunoSEQ multiplex PCR; in TCRdb, only in-frame clones are kept and a portion is missing. The table includes 200,000 or so clones, 70% to 90% detected once. Specimen: peripheral blood. The receptors here all came from a man over 45 who had recovered from COVID-19.

CDR3 DNA: TGTGCCAGTGGAGGGTGGAATGAGCAGTTCTTC. As protein: CASGGWNEQFF. The chain employs TRBV19 and TRBJ2-1; D possibly corresponds to TRBD2 (6 bases). The CDR3 spans 11 residues. The germline V gene encodes CDR1 LNHDA and CDR2 SQIVND (reference sequence). Between the trimmed V and J ends, which lost 8 bases and 7 bases, there was a span of 9 bases.

The V gene is TRBV3-1 (or the pseudogene TRBV3-2), the J gene TRBJ2-3; D not certain. Germline V gene data show CDR1 as LGHDT and CDR2 as YNNKEL (reference sequence). The CDR3 has 14 amino acids. Trimming took 5 bases from V and 4 from J, leaving 13 bases between them. This CDR3 is CASSERSWADTQYF. The CDR3 nucleotides read TGTGCCAGCAGCGAAAGGAGTTGGGCAGATACGCAGTATTTT.

This chain joins TRBV7-9 and TRBJ1-1, with D perhaps matching TRBD1 (5 bases). The CDR3 covers 15 residues. CDR1 and CDR2 from the germline V gene are SEHNR and FQNEAQ (reference sequence). V gave up 0 bases and J gave up 1 base, with 9 bases separating them. CDR3 amino acids: CASSLAGGSNTEAFF. The CDR3 nucleotides read TGTGCCAGCAGCTTAGCGGGGGGGTCGAACACTGAAGCTTTCTTT.

This chain uses TRBV24-1 with TRBJ2-7; D possibly corresponds to TRBD2 (6 bases). Looked up from germline, CDR1 is KGHDR and CDR2 is SFDVKD. CDR3 size: 13 residues. The ends were cut back, 6 bases at V and 6 bases at J, with 14 bases in the middle. CDR3 DNA: TGTGCCACCAGTATGTCCCCCGGGAGCGAGCAGTACTTC. Its translation is CATSMSPGSEQYF.

This chain uses TRBV2 with TRBJ2-7; 8 positions match TRBD2. The CDR3 is 15 amino acids. Trimming cost V 4 bases and J 4 bases; bases outside gene matches: 9. CDR1 and CDR2 from the germline V gene are SNHLY and FYNNEI. Here the CDR3 DNA reads TGTGCCAGCAGTGTGGTTAGCGGGATAGGGTACGAGCAGTACTTC. Amino acid sequence: CASSVVSGIGYEQYF.

In its sample, this clone was seen a few times. This chain joins TRBV19 and TRBJ2-1, with D maybe TRBD1 (5 bases). The V end lost 4 bases, the J end lost 3 bases, and 7 bases lay between the germline ends. From germline, CDR1 is LNHDA and CDR2 SQIVND (reference sequence). The CDR3 totals 13 residues. CDR3 protein: CASSNRNYNEQFF. In nucleotides, the CDR3 is TGTGCCAGTAGTAACAGGAACTACAATGAGCAGTTCTTC. Together with reference TRBV19 and TRBJ2-1, the CDR3 gives the full variable domain: DGGITQSPKYLFRKEGQNVTLSCEQNLNHDAMYWYRQDPGQGLRLIYYSQIVNDFQKGDIAEGYSVSREKKESFPLTVTSAQKNPTAFYLCASSNRNYNEQFFGPGTRLTVL.

The V and J genes are TRBV5-5 and TRBJ2-1, with 8 bases aligning to TRBD2. This CDR3 is 17 amino acids long. Per the germline V gene, CDR1 is SGHKS and CDR2 is YYEKEE (reference sequence). Losses at the gene ends were 2 bases for V and 6 bases for J; bases not matched to a gene: 13. The CDR3 sequence: CASSLNGLREGRNEQFF. DNA of the CDR3: TGTGCCAGCAGCTTAAACGGACTACGGGAGGGCCGCAATGAGCAGTTCTTC. Variable domain in full (rest from reference TRBV5-5 and TRBJ2-1): DAGVTQSPTHLIKTRGQQVTLRCSPISGHKSVSWYQQVLGQGPQFIFQYYEKEERGRGNFPDRFSARQFPNYSSELNVNALLLGDSALYLCASSLNGLREGRNEQFFGPGTRLTVL.

V and J are TRBV4-1 and TRBJ2-1; 7 bases are shared with TRBD2. This CDR3 spans 19 amino acids. CDR1 and CDR2 (germline): MGHRA, YSYEKL. The V gene end was trimmed by 0 bases and the J gene end by 4 bases; junction bases not matched to a gene: 15. The CDR3 DNA reads as TGCGCCAGCAGCCAAGATATTGGCAGGGCTAGCGGAAGATACAATGAGCAGTTCTTC. This translates into CASSQDIGRASGRYNEQFF.

The V call is TRBV10-2, the J call TRBJ2-1; a possible D gene is TRBD1 (6 bases). This CDR3 is 16 amino acids long. Germline values: CDR1 WSHSY, CDR2 SAAADI. Trimming removed 3 bases at V and 8 bases at J, with 20 bases between. CDR3 DNA sequence: TGCGCCAGCAGTGACCGGGTCCCAGGGGCTTGGGATGAGCAGTTCTTC. As protein: CASSDRVPGAWDEQFF.

This chain uses TRBV29-1 with TRBJ1-1; the D is unclear. The CDR3 sequence is 13 residues long. The V gene lost 1 base and the J gene lost 1 base, with 7 bases spanning the gap. Germline lookup yields CDR1 SQVTM and CDR2 ANQGSEA. The CDR3 sequence: CSVEARANTEAFF. The CDR3 DNA is TGCAGCGTTGAAGCGCGCGCGAACACTGAAGCTTTCTTT.

V usage is TRBV19 and J usage is TRBJ1-4; D possibly corresponds to TRBD1 (5 bases). Germline CDR1 is LNHDA and CDR2 is SQIVND (reference sequence). V was cut by 3 bases and J by 11 bases, with 34 bases left in between. The CDR3 extends over 20 amino acids. CDR3 sequence (DNA): TGTGCCAGTAGTATTTCGACAGCGCGACTAACAGCGGGCAGAATGAGGAAACTGTTTTTT. Translating gives CASSISTARLTAGRMRKLFF.

This clone showed up just once. V and J are TRBV6-5 and TRBJ1-5, with a possible D match to TRBD1 (6 bases). Trimming pared 6 bases from V and 1 base from J, leaving 10 bases between. Germline V gene lookup returns CDR1 MNHEY and CDR2 SVGAGI. This CDR3 spans 14 amino acids. In nucleotides, the CDR3 is TGTGCCAGCAGACCGGACAGCAGCAATCAGCCCCAGCATTTT. Translated: CASRPDSSNQPQHF.

The DNA of the CDR3 is TGTGCCAGCAGTTTAGGAGTTAACTATGGCTACACCTTC. This gives the protein CASSLGVNYGYTF. The chain has TRBV27 and TRBJ1-2; D is unresolved. CDR1 and CDR2 (germline): MNHEY, SMNVEV (reference sequence). The CDR3 has 13 amino acids. V lost 2 bases and J 1 base, leaving 5 bases between the germline ends.

V usage is TRBV5-1 and J usage is TRBJ2-5; 11 bases align to TRBD2. Germline V gene lookup returns CDR1 SGHRS and CDR2 YFSETQ. The CDR3 runs to 14 residues. The junction had 2 bases not matched to a gene; V was cut back by 6 bases and J by 1 base. In DNA form, the CDR3 reads TGCGCCAGCACCGGGACTAGCGGCCAAGAGACCCAGTACTTC. Encoded protein: CASTGTSGQETQYF.

The chain recombines TRBV3-1 (or the pseudogene TRBV3-2) with TRBJ2-7; TRBD1 matches at 8 bases. The CDR3 contains 19 residues. Germline-derived CDR1 and CDR2 are LGHDT and YNNKEL (reference sequence). The ends lost 0 bases at V and 1 base at J; junction bases unmatched: 14. The CDR3 here is CASSQDPSRTGRKSYEQYF. The CDR3 DNA reads TGTGCCAGCAGCCAAGACCCATCACGGACAGGGAGAAAATCCTACGAGCAGTACTTC.

This clone is medium-sized (0.01 to 0.1%) within its sample. The gene calls are TRBV29-1 and TRBJ2-7, with D perhaps TRBD1 (5 bases). There are 11 residues in the CDR3. Germline V gene sequence: CDR1 SQVTM, CDR2 ANQGSEA. The V and J ends lost 6 bases and 3 bases respectively, with 9 bases between them. CDR3 DNA sequence: TGCAGCGTCGCCAGGGACTACGAGCAGTACTTC. This codes for CSVARDYEQYF.

J is TRBJ1-1 and V is TRBV28; D gene uncertain. This CDR3 is built from 15 residues. V was cut by 10 bases and J by 0 bases, with 18 bases left in between. CDR1 and CDR2 from the germline V gene are MDHEN and SYDVKM. The CDR3 bases are TGTGCCACCTTAGATTGGCAGGCCATGAACACTGAAGCTTTCTTT. It codes for CATLDWQAMNTEAFF.

The genes are TRBV28 and TRBJ1-1, with TRBD1 as a possible D gene (6 bases). The germline gives CDR1 MDHEN, CDR2 SYDVKM. The CDR3 loop spans 14 amino acids. Trimming shortened V by 1 base and J by 8 bases, and 14 bases separated the two germline ends. This CDR3 is CASSLSEGGTEAFF. In DNA, the CDR3 is TGTGCCAGCAGTTTATCGGAAGGGGGTACCGAAGCTTTCTTT. Variable domain in full (rest from reference TRBV28 and TRBJ1-1): DVKVTQSSRYLVKRTGEKVFLECVQDMDHENMFWYRQDPGLGLRLIYFSYDVKMKEKGDIPEGYSVSREKKERFSLILESASTNQTSMYLCASSLSEGGTEAFFGQGTRLTVV.

The J gene is TRBJ2-7, the V gene TRBV27; D possibly corresponds to TRBD1 (6 bases). CDR1 is MNHEY and CDR2 is SMNVEV in the germline V gene (reference sequence). With 4 bases removed from V and 0 bases from J, the gap between germline ends came to 7 bases. The CDR3 totals 13 residues. For the CDR3, the DNA is TGTGCCAGCAGTTCGGGACACTCCTACGAGCAGTACTTC. Residues: CASSSGHSYEQYF.

The V gene is TRBV30, the J gene TRBJ2-5; D perhaps matches TRBD1 (5 bases). Between the trimmed V and J ends, which lost 0 bases and 4 bases, there was a span of 9 bases. Germline V lookup: CDR1 GTSNPN, CDR2 SVGIG (reference sequence). CDR3 length equals 13 residues. For the CDR3, the DNA is TGTGCCTGGAGTGTGGGGCCAGGAGAGACCCAGTACTTC. Translation: CAWSVGPGETQYF. The complete variable domain, with remaining parts taken from reference TRBV30 and TRBJ2-5, reads SQTIHQWPATLVQPVGSPLSLECTVEGTSNPNLYWYRQAAGRGLQLLFYSVGIGQISSEVPQNLSASRPQDRQFILSSKKLLLSDSGFYLCAWSVGPGETQYFGPGTRLLVL.

The chain employs TRBV7-8 and TRBJ2-5; D perhaps matches TRBD2 (7 bases). The V and J ends lost 0 bases and 5 bases respectively, with 13 bases between them. CDR3 length: 15 residues. CDR1 and CDR2 from the germline V gene are SGHVS and FQNEAQ. Here the CDR3 reads CASSLAFRGGETQYF. The CDR3 DNA reads TGTGCCAGCAGCTTAGCGTTCAGGGGAGGGGAGACCCAGTACTTC.

The rearrangement uses TRBV5-4 and TRBJ2-7; the match to TRBD2 covers 7 bases. Per germline, CDR1 SGHNT and CDR2 YYREEE (reference sequence). CDR3 length: 14 amino acids. V gave up 0 bases and J gave up 6 bases; unmatched junction bases: 6. DNA of the CDR3: TGTGCCAGCAGCTTGGGGGGAGGGCCCACCGAGCAGTACTTC. This encodes CASSLGGGPTEQYF.

This rearrangement joins TRBV5-1 to TRBJ2-3; 8 bases align to TRBD2. CDR1 SGHRS and CDR2 YFSETQ come from the germline V gene. CDR3 length equals 15 residues. With V trimmed by 4 bases and J by 0 bases, 4 bases remained unmatched. CDR3 sequence reads: CASSISGTSTDTQYF. As DNA, the CDR3 is TGCGCCAGCAGCATTAGCGGGACGAGCACAGATACGCAGTATTTT.

The table lists this clone with a few counts. This chain joins TRBV11-2 and TRBJ2-1, with no clear D. Germline V gene sequence: CDR1 SGHAT, CDR2 FQNNGV. CDR3 length: 16 amino acids. V gave up 5 bases and J gave up 0 bases, with 14 bases separating them. The CDR3 nucleotides read TGTGCCAGCAGCCCCAGGTGGGCCAGCTCCTACAATGAGCAGTTCTTC. Protein sequence: CASSPRWASSYNEQFF.

The chain recombines TRBV27 with TRBJ1-1; 8 nucleotides line up with TRBD1. The CDR3 length is 14 residues. V shed 7 bases and J 1 base; nucleotides not matched to a gene: 5. Germline values: CDR1 MNHEY, CDR2 SMNVEV (reference sequence). For the CDR3, the DNA is TGTGCCAGCACAGGACAGGGATGGAACACTGAAGCTTTCTTT. It yields the protein CASTGQGWNTEAFF.

The chain is built from TRBV28 and TRBJ1-2; perhaps TRBD1 as D (5 bases). V lost 1 base, J lost 4 bases, and 16 bases lay in between. This CDR3 is 16 amino acids long. CDR1 is MDHEN and CDR2 is SYDVKM in the germline V gene. The CDR3 DNA is TGTGCCAGCAGTTTATCGCCCCTCGGGACTGCCTATGGCTACACCTTC. It encodes CASSLSPLGTAYGYTF.

This chain links TRBV28 with TRBJ1-1, with 10 bases aligning to TRBD1. CDR1 and CDR2 (germline): MDHEN, SYDVKM. The CDR3 runs to 18 residues. V lost 8 bases to trimming and J lost 1 base; unmatched junction nucleotides: 16. CDR3: CASRSRRQGAIGNTEAFF. In DNA form, the CDR3 reads TGTGCCAGCCGTAGCAGAAGACAGGGGGCTATCGGGAACACTGAAGCTTTCTTT.

This clone has just a few counts. This chain links TRBV11-2 with TRBJ1-6; D not certain. Germline loops: CDR1 SGHAT, CDR2 FQNNGV. The CDR3 is made up of 14 amino acids. The V and J ends lost 5 bases and 4 bases respectively, with 9 bases between them. The CDR3 region is CASSLQSYNSPLHF. The CDR3 bases are TGTGCCAGCAGCCTACAGTCTTATAATTCACCCCTCCACTTT.

The chain recombines TRBV7-9 with TRBJ2-5, with TRBD2 matching 7 bases. This CDR3 spans 14 amino acids. Germline CDR1 reads SEHNR; CDR2 reads FQNEAQ (reference sequence). Trimming cost V 6 bases and J 1 base; bases outside gene matches: 5. The CDR3, as DNA: TGTGCCAGCAGATCTCGGGAGGCCCAAGAGACCCAGTACTTC. Encoded protein: CASRSREAQETQYF.

J is TRBJ2-1 and V is TRBV6-4; 10 bases line up with TRBD2. The J segment lost 6 bases and the V segment lost 3 bases, leaving 11 bases of the junction unmatched. The CDR3 totals 17 residues. Germline V gene sequence: CDR1 MRHNA, CDR2 SNTAGT. The CDR3 nucleotides are TGTGCCAGCAGTGAGGGTAGGCTGCTAGCGGGAGTCAATGAGCAGTTCTTC. Its translation is CASSEGRLLAGVNEQFF.

The chain combines TRBV19 with TRBJ1-5; the D is unclear. The CDR3 is made up of 16 amino acids. Looked up from germline, CDR1 is LNHDA and CDR2 is SQIVND (reference sequence). The germline V and J ends were trimmed by 6 bases and 3 bases, with 18 bases remaining between them. The DNA of the CDR3 is TGTGCCAGTAGCGCCTCATATGAACAGTTCAATCAGCCCCAGCATTTT. Its translation is CASSASYEQFNQPQHF.

This CDR3 reads CASRMTGSVQPQHF. DNA of the CDR3: TGTGCCAGCAGAATGACAGGGTCTGTTCAGCCCCAGCATTTT. The J gene is TRBJ1-5, the V gene TRBV27; TRBD1 matches 7 bases. V lost 6 bases and J lost 6; bases outside the gene matches: 8. The CDR3 consists of 14 residues. CDR1 MNHEY and CDR2 SMNVEV come from the germline V gene (reference sequence).